This T cell receptor (beta chain) appears in the sequencing data of a study of cytomegalovirus exposure and HLA in healthy donors (dated by TCRdb to 2016 to 2017). As for the study more broadly: According to an earlier analysis of 587 of the donors, 150 million to 200 million T cells yielded roughly 110 million unique TCR beta sequences and approximately 280 Gb of sequence data. An earlier analysis of some 500 of the donors applied high-throughput TCR beta sequencing to assess whether each TCR beta V gene segment acted as functional or pseudogenic. Roughly 290 gigabases of sequencing data and 91 million or so unique TCR sequences made up an early release that covered several hundred HLA-typed donors. To predict cytomegalovirus infection status, the study brought together high-throughput TCR immunosequencing, statistical association of individual TCRs with disease status, and machine learning. The later analysis used no new phenotypic data to find candidate immune exposures, relying instead on TCR beta sequences and their occurrence across donors. Roughly 5 DR-DQ haplotypes were handled as single units for association and clustering because linkage in the cohort was strong. Of the 398 genotyped donors, roughly 80% were placed in the genetic ancestry cluster associated with self-reported Caucasian donors. Every discovery cohort repertoire had been produced on one sequencing platform. A later genetic analysis took genome-wide SNP genotypes for 398 of the 666 donors and used that subset as a discovery cohort. To study patterns of TCR occurrence, a later analysis re-analyzed previously published TCR beta repertoires from around 700 donors and added high-resolution HLA genotyping. Across approximately 420 genotyped donors of the cohort, an average of about 220,000 unique TCR beta nucleotide sequences per donor were sequenced, and about a sixth of those sequences were non-productive. The study was designed to test whether signatures of past pathogen exposure could be identified by cataloging public T cell receptors. A separate validation cohort of roughly 130 different subjects was used in addition to the roughly 640-subject first cohort. Typing coverage varied by locus: roughly 620-640 donors for A, B, C, DRB1 and DQB1; roughly 520 for DQA1; around 570 for DPA1; 450 to 480 for DPB1. Donor age, sex, ethnicity and CMV serostatus were compiled alongside the repertoire data. HLA typing included class I and class II loci at four-digit resolution. Using immunosequencing, the study profiled T cell repertoires from approximately 700 subjects and related those repertoires to cytomegalovirus serostatus.

Including the terminal cysteine and phenylalanine, the CDR3 comprises 14 residues. The entry retains the CDR3 DNA only, 42 bases that are in frame from base 1. Via the germline V gene, CDR1 is KGHSH and CDR2 LQKENI. V sheds 2 bases and J sheds 0 bases, leaving 7 bases between their ends. With respect to this clone: Its specific antigen is unknown. No qualities accompany the bases; no much larger clone lies one base away.

The paper's findings and limits, for the study overall: Because some donors lacked HLA typing at each locus, the association tests relied only on the typed subset. The authors suggested that the approach could potentially be generalized to other disease states and immunological phenotypes. A further reported finding was that TCR beta sequences accurately predicted the HLA-A and HLA-B alleles for most subjects in the first cohort. A cluster of highly shared sequence variants was judged likely to represent a technical artifact of the sequencing pipeline. In a later genetic analysis, fewer N-insertions in productive TCRs were reported among donors in an Asian-associated ancestry cluster than the roughly 700-donor mean. A later genetic analysis associated a missense DCLRE1C variant with V-gene and J-gene trimming of TCR beta chains, and an independent cohort replicated the association. Some IMGT-functional V segments, including TRBV6-2 and TRBV6-3, could not be distinguished by the 87-base-pair reads and were therefore excluded. Roughly uniform sequencing depth across donors was assumed in presence/absence analyses, although this assumption may not hold. Assigning TCR associations to individual alleles was difficult when HLA alleles, especially DR and DQ, strongly co-occurred. The classifier was reported to diagnose cytomegalovirus status with high specificity and sensitivity in both the original cohort and the validation cohort. The only immune exposure information available for the cohort was CMV serostatus. This cohort had only TCR beta chains sequenced, and the lack of alpha or paired-chain data limited which features could be detected. Most CMV-associated TCR beta chains appeared to be HLA-restricted in a later analysis, and the HLA associations seemed to be driven largely by CMV exposure. The earlier analysis of approximately 590 of the donors excluded 15 to 20 rarely observed V segments, including chromosome 9 orphons, because counts were too low. A later analysis reported that several top co-occurrence clusters appeared linked to parvovirus B19, influenza, CMV and Epstein-Barr virus. Broadly in line with IMGT annotations, most TCR beta V segments showed up in productive rearrangements about 90% or about 30% of the time in an earlier analysis of several hundred of the donors. A later analysis associated 15,000 to 20,000 TCR beta sequences with specific HLA alleles at a false discovery rate of 0.05. Correlated functional status among segregating V segments might reflect linkage disequilibrium, but an unknown experimental factor could not be ruled out. Compared with equally common non-associated chains, HLA-associated TCR beta chains in a later analysis were more clonally expanded and had lower generation probabilities. A few of the identified cytomegalovirus-associated TCR beta chains were confirmed in vitro to be specific for cytomegalovirus antigens. According to a later analysis, TCR association rates differed among HLA loci, with DRB1 alleles showing the most associated TCRs and HLA-C alleles showing the fewest. In the study, some 160 TCR beta chains were listed as associated with cytomegalovirus. Most TCR sequences were seen in very few donors, while some public TCRs were found in many individuals.

Library preparation was by the immunoSEQ multiplex PCR assay. For the multiplex PCR, a mixture combining 60 forward primers for TCR Vbeta segments and 13 reverse primers for TCR Jbeta segments was used. Amplification of the CDR3 region of rearranged TCR beta genes was performed with a multiplex PCR assay on genomic DNA. On the Illumina HiSeq System, the amplified TCR beta libraries were sequenced as 87-base-pair reads. Per the original workflow: A later analysis tallied 80 million to 95 million unique TCR beta chains across the 600 to 700 repertoires, and 10 million to 11 million of those chains were shared by two or more donors. Raw reads were error-corrected and collapsed into unique sequences with a nearest-neighbor algorithm that merged closely related sequences to remove PCR and sequencing errors. To assign V, D and J gene segments, CDR3 sequences were aligned to IMGT reference sequences. For a sequence to be retained, a match of at least six nucleotides was required to both a V gene segment and a J gene segment. Rearrangements were classified as productive when the CDR3 lacked stop codons and remained in frame with V and J, and all other rearrangements were classified as non-productive. Following IMGT convention, CDR3 was defined as the stretch from the second conserved V-encoded cysteine up to the conserved J-encoded phenylalanine. The earlier analysis of roughly 590 of the donors excluded sequences that lacked an unambiguous match to a single V gene segment. An earlier analysis of 587 of the donors classified V segments as functional when productive rearrangements were above 56.7% and as segregating when the standard deviation between donors was above 5%. A statistical classification framework was built to diagnose cytomegalovirus status from the catalog of TCR beta chain sequences. In a later analysis, TCR nucleotide sequences were compared against IMGT/GENE-DB human TR gene sequences so that V and J genes could be assigned. A later analysis assigned CDR3 sequences and most-parsimonious VDJ recombination scenarios with the TCRdist pipeline. In a later analysis, each TCR beta chain was defined by its CDR3 amino acid sequence together with its V-gene family, and reads without a unique V-gene family were excluded. To address suspected cross-contamination and a sequencing artifact, a later analysis removed under 600 highly shared, low-generation-probability nucleotide sequences. For each public chain, a later analysis derived a clonal expansion index from normalized ranks of inferred template counts within each repertoire. Generation probabilities in a later analysis came from a VDJ recombination model fitted to out-of-frame rearrangements, and those results were checked against IGoR. A later analysis scored TCR-TCR, TCR-HLA and TCR-CMV co-occurrence with hypergeometric tests, applying a repertoire-size bias correction to TCR pairs. To estimate false discovery rates, a later analysis permuted the HLA or CMV assignments 20 times. In a later analysis, co-occurring TCRs were grouped using DBSCAN, with TCRdist sequence similarity added in when clustering inside HLA-allele-positive subsets. Co-occurrence clustering excluded repertoires with fewer than 30,000 or more than 120,000 public chains, plus five with anomalous nucleotide sharing. This immuneACCESS table, as held by TCRdb, lists in-frame sequences with V and J called but not all clones. Of the missing ones, under half trace to an unresolved V gene in checked studies; the others have no known cause. V and J calls plus clone size are reproduced from that table; the DNA served to infer D and trimming. Here the sample has some 80,000 clones; around three quarters occur a single time. Around 3% of the sample belongs to the ten largest clones.

In total, over 600 healthy bone marrow donors made up the cohort. Cohort members were all nominally healthy when sampled, although unrecorded immune exposures were likely present. The donor was CMV seronegative and was included in the group of hundreds of seronegative cohort members. A peripheral blood sample was collected from each donor, and TCR beta sequencing was performed on peripheral blood mononuclear cells. Genomic DNA was extracted from the blood cell samples with the Qiagen DNeasy Blood Extraction Kit. Material: PBMCs. In this chain, TRBV18 is recombined with TRBJ1-2, with the D gene uncertain. The receptor's source is a man aged 40-49 years in good health and CMV-seronegative. Here the CDR3 is given as CASSPGSSNYGYTF. The DNA is TGTGCCAGCTCACCAGGCAGTTCTAACTATGGCTACACCTTC. When the CDR3 is completed using the reference TRBV18 and TRBJ1-2 genes on either side, the full variable domain is NAGVMQNPRHLVRRRGQEARLRCSPMKGHSHVYWYRQLPEEGLKFMVYLQKENIIDESGMPKERFSAEFPKEGPSILRIQQVVRGDSAAYFCASSPGSSNYGYTFGSGTRLTVV.